Presented here are 26 T cell receptor beta chains from one specimen sequenced in a study of blood T cells in healthy people across ages. With a J-beta primer mix and a sample-barcoded 5' primer, a second PCR ran 7 to 11 cycles. Via MiXCR, TCRdb re-called the 5' RACE reads, giving one row per CDR3 protein. The top ten hold roughly a quarter of the sample, which has about 830,000 distinct CDR3 sequences, approximately 59% seen once. The source material was blood. The receptor source for this set is a man between 25 and 39 years old in good health.

CDR3 sequence reads: CASSHIGTSGYEQYF. The CDR3 DNA reads TGTGCCAGCAGCCATATCGGGACTAGTGGATACGAGCAGTACTTC. V usage is TRBV4-2 and J usage is TRBJ2-7, with TRBD2 matching 8 bases. The CDR3 is 15 amino acids. J was trimmed by 4 bases and V by 3 bases; bases with no gene match: 8. Germline-derived CDR1 and CDR2 are LGHNA and YNFKEQ.

The chain is built from TRBV27 and TRBJ2-5; TRBD1 or TRBD2 may be the D gene (8 bases each). The CDR3 loop spans 15 amino acids. The germline gives CDR1 MNHEY, CDR2 SMNVEV (reference sequence). The V end lost 10 bases, the J end lost 2 bases, and 20 bases lay between the germline ends. CDR3 DNA sequence: TGTGCCACGGGGGGGACAGGTGATCTGCAAGAGACCCAGTACTTC. Translated, it gives CATGGTGDLQETQYF.

J is TRBJ2-3 and V is TRBV11-2, with TRBD1 identical over 10 bases. The CDR3 consists of 16 residues. Trimming took 5 bases from V and 4 from J; bases not matched to a gene: 9. The germline gives CDR1 SGHAT, CDR2 FQNNGV. The CDR3 DNA reads TGTGCCAGCAGCCCCCGGGACAGGGGTATTCCAGATACGCAGTATTTT. Its translation is CASSPRDRGIPDTQYF. Supplemented by reference TRBV11-2 and TRBJ2-3, the full variable domain reads EAGVAQSPRYKIIEKRQSVAFWCNPISGHATLYWYQQILGQGPKLLIQFQNNGVVDDSQLPKDRFSAERLKGVDSTLKIQPAKLEDSAVYLCASSPRDRGIPDTQYFGPGTRLTVL.

The chain combines TRBV10-3 with TRBJ2-1; D is perhaps TRBD1 (7 bases). Deletions cut 0 bases from V and 15 bases from J, with 18 bases between. The CDR3 sequence is 14 residues long. Per germline, CDR1 ENHRY and CDR2 SYGVKD. The CDR3 bases are TGTGCCATCAGTGAGTCGGCGCAGGGGGGAGCTGTGTTCTTC. Translating gives CAISESAQGGAVFF.

The chain joins TRBV5-6 to TRBJ1-1; TRBD1 is a possible D gene (5 bases). The length of the CDR3 is 12 residues. Trimming removed 0 bases from V and 11 bases from J, with 11 bases in between. CDR1 and CDR2 (germline): SGHDT, YYEEEE. The DNA of the CDR3 is TGTGCCAGCAGCTTGGGGGGGACGGTGGCTTTCTTT. Translation gives CASSLGGTVAFF.

This chain connects TRBV13 to TRBJ2-7; 8 bases are shared with TRBD2. J lost 0 bases, V lost 5 bases, and 9 bases had no gene match. There are 16 residues in the CDR3. Germline lookup yields CDR1 PRHDT and CDR2 FYEKMQ (reference sequence). Written as DNA, the CDR3 is TGTGCCAGCAGCCCGGGAGCGGGGGACCTCTCCTACGAGCAGTACTTC. This codes for CASSPGAGDLSYEQYF.

J is TRBJ2-3 and V is TRBV7-8; D might be TRBD2 (5 bases). Deletions cut 4 bases from V and 2 bases from J, with 10 bases between. Looked up from germline, CDR1 is SGHVS and CDR2 is FQNEAQ. The CDR3 extends over 14 amino acids. The CDR3 DNA is TGTGCCAGCAGCTACGGACTGAACACAGATACGCAGTATTTT. Protein product: CASSYGLNTDTQYF. Variable domain in full (rest from reference TRBV7-8 and TRBJ2-3): GAGVSQSPRYKVAKRGQDVALRCDPISGHVSLFWYQQALGQGPEFLTYFQNEAQLDKSGLPSDRFFAERPEGSVSTLKIQRTQQEDSAVYLCASSYGLNTDTQYFGPGTRLTVL.

The chain is built from TRBV7-9 and TRBJ1-1; no reliable D call. The germline V and J ends were trimmed by 4 bases and 1 base, with 19 bases remaining between them. CDR3 length equals 17 residues. CDR1 is SEHNR and CDR2 is FQNEAQ in the germline V gene (reference sequence). The DNA of the CDR3 is TGTGCCAGCAGCTCACCGGCCGGTGGACCGCAGAACACTGAAGCTTTCTTT. This translates into CASSSPAGGPQNTEAFF.

The gene calls are TRBV20-1 and TRBJ1-1; TRBD1 matches at 8 bases. The CDR3 covers 13 residues. The junction had 5 bases not matched to a gene; V was cut back by 5 bases and J by 3 bases. Germline assignment: CDR1 DFQATT and CDR2 SNEGSKA (reference sequence). Written as DNA, the CDR3 is TGCAGTGCTCGCAGGGGGCGGGACACTGAAGCTTTCTTT. This gives the protein CSARRGRDTEAFF.

The chain recombines TRBV12-3 or TRBV12-4 with TRBJ2-1; tentative D call: TRBD2 (6 bases). The CDR3 is made up of 16 amino acids. V was clipped by 3 bases and J by 0 bases, with 12 bases between them. The CDR3 is CASSFGGISSYNEQFF. The CDR3 DNA follows: TGTGCCAGCAGTTTTGGGGGGATCAGCTCCTACAATGAGCAGTTCTTC.

In this sample, this clonotype is medium-sized. The chain combines TRBV10-3 with TRBJ2-5; 9 bases align to TRBD2. CDR1 is ENHRY and CDR2 is SYGVKD in the germline V gene. This CDR3 contains 11 residues. Trimming at V came to 8 bases and at J to 5 bases, leaving 0 bases not matched to a gene. The CDR3 region is CAIGTSETQYF. Here the CDR3 DNA reads TGTGCCATCGGGACTAGCGAGACCCAGTACTTC.

In this sample, this clonotype turned up a few times. This chain links TRBV11-3 with TRBJ2-4; TRBD2 agrees at 8 bases. The tail of the sequence fits TRBJ2-7 better, so the J call may be wrong. The V gene's germline CDR1 is SGHNT and CDR2 YENEEA. This CDR3 region has 14 residues. The CDR3 bases are TGTGCCAGCAGCCCCGGGAGGGGAAATTACGAGCAGTACTTC. Translating gives CASSPGRGNYEQYF.

This chain joins TRBV6-5 and TRBJ2-7; D possibly matches TRBD1 or TRBD2 (5 bases each). Trimming removed 6 bases from V and 2 bases from J, with 20 bases in between. Per the germline V gene, CDR1 is MNHEY and CDR2 is SVGAGI. The CDR3 length is 16 residues. CDR3 nucleotide sequence: TGTGCCAGCAGAACCCAGTACGCCGGGACCACCTACGAGCAGTACTTC. Translation gives CASRTQYAGTTYEQYF.

This rearrangement joins TRBV29-1 to TRBJ1-1, with TRBD1 matching over 7 bases. The CDR3 contains 13 residues. With V trimmed by 4 bases and J by 3 bases, 5 bases remained unmatched. CDR1 and CDR2 (germline): SQVTM, ANQGSEA. The CDR3 here is CSVVRGLHTEAFF. Written as DNA, the CDR3 is TGCAGCGTTGTAAGGGGGCTACACACTGAAGCTTTCTTT.

This clonotype was recorded once. Written as DNA, the CDR3 is TGTGCCAGCAGCCCCCAAGAGGGGGGTTACAATGAGCAGTTCTTC. Its translation is CASSPQEGGYNEQFF. The chain is built from TRBV11-1 and TRBJ2-1, with D tentatively TRBD1 or TRBD2 (6 bases each). The CDR3 totals 15 residues. Trimming cost V 5 bases and J 4 bases, with 15 bases left between them. Germline CDR1 is SGHAT and CDR2 is FQDESV (reference sequence).

The genes are TRBV3-1 and TRBJ1-6, with a possible D match to TRBD1 (6 bases). This CDR3 is 14 amino acids long. With 7 bases removed from V and 6 bases from J, the gap between germline ends came to 13 bases. Germline CDR1 LGHDT, CDR2 YNNKEL (reference sequence). CDR3 coding DNA: TGTGCCAGCACTAAGGCGGGGGCTAATTCACCCCTCCACTTT. It yields the protein CASTKAGANSPLHF.

The chain is built from TRBV27 and TRBJ2-6; D remains unclear. The CDR3 contains 18 residues. Trimming removed 5 bases from V and 1 base from J, with 18 bases in between. Germline-derived CDR1 and CDR2 are MNHEY and SMNVEV (reference sequence). CDR3 sequence (DNA): TGTGCCAGCAGTCTATTTCTCGCGGCTGGTTCTGGGGCCAACGTCCTGACTTTC. Its translation: CASSLFLAAGSGANVLTF.

This chain links TRBV7-2 with TRBJ2-7, with D perhaps matching TRBD2 (6 bases). The CDR3 runs to 15 residues. The V gene's germline CDR1 is SGHTA and CDR2 FQGNSA. V dropped 5 bases and J dropped 6 bases, with 20 bases sitting between them. Here the CDR3 DNA reads TGTGCCAGCAGCCCTAACGGGGGACCCCCCCGCGAGCAGTACTTC. It specifies CASSPNGGPPREQYF.

The chain employs TRBV10-3 and TRBJ2-1; D is perhaps TRBD1 or TRBD2 (5 bases each). Germline V gene data show CDR1 as ENHRY and CDR2 as SYGVKD. The CDR3 has 14 amino acids. Trimming left V 6 bases short and J 3 bases short, with 12 bases between. CDR3 bases: TGTGCCATCAGACATGGGGACGTCTACAATGAGCAGTTCTTC. It is translated as CAIRHGDVYNEQFF.

This clonotype was counted many times. The chain recombines TRBV29-1 with TRBJ2-5; D unresolved. CDR3 length: 12 residues. Trimming cost V 2 bases and J 5 bases, with 9 bases left between them. The germline V gene encodes CDR1 SQVTM and CDR2 ANQGSEA. The CDR3 spells CSVEKGFETQYF. DNA of the CDR3: TGCAGCGTTGAAAAAGGGTTCGAGACCCAGTACTTC.

V is TRBV9 and J is TRBJ2-5; maybe TRBD2 (6 bases). V shed 1 base and J shed 0 bases, with 13 bases lying between them. Per the germline V gene, CDR1 is SGDLS and CDR2 is YYNGEE. There are 16 residues in the CDR3. CDR3 sequence reads: CASSVYISGNQETQYF. The CDR3 coding sequence is TGTGCCAGCAGCGTATATATTAGCGGAAACCAAGAGACCCAGTACTTC.

V is TRBV6-5 and J is TRBJ2-7; D is possibly TRBD1 (5 bases). CDR3 length: 13 residues. V gave up 5 bases and J gave up 5 bases, with 13 bases separating them. Germline CDR1 MNHEY, CDR2 SVGAGI. Here the CDR3 reads CASSDDSRDEQYF. The CDR3 DNA reads as TGTGCCAGCAGTGACGACAGTCGCGACGAGCAGTACTTC.

This chain connects TRBV3-1 to TRBJ2-1, with TRBD1 matching 9 bases. Germline V CDR1 and CDR2: LGHDT, YNNKEL (reference sequence). The CDR3 is 14 residues long. V shed 3 bases and J 4 bases; nucleotides not matched to a gene: 1. The DNA for the CDR3 is TGTGCCAGCAGCCAGGGGACAGGGTACAATGAGCAGTTCTTC. Amino acid sequence: CASSQGTGYNEQFF.

This clonotype was counted a few times. This sequence joins TRBV7-9 and TRBJ1-6; D not resolved. Germline V gives CDR1 SEHNR, CDR2 FQNEAQ (reference sequence). This CDR3 is 16 amino acids long. The V gene lost 4 bases and the J gene lost 4 bases, with 14 bases spanning the gap. This CDR3 reads CASSSRTKEYNSPLHF. In nucleotides, the CDR3 is TGTGCCAGCAGCTCCCGGACCAAGGAGTATAATTCACCCCTCCACTTT.

The sample holds a few counts of this clonotype. The chain couples TRBV24-1 to TRBJ2-7; 7 positions agree with TRBD1. This CDR3 comprises 12 residues. CDR1 is KGHDR and CDR2 is SFDVKD in the germline V gene. J lost 7 bases, V lost 4 bases, and 3 bases had no gene match. CDR3 sequence (DNA): TGTGCCACCAGTGACCAGGACAGGGAGCAGTACTTC. Translating gives CATSDQDREQYF.

The CDR3 is CASSSPGGIRETQYF. CDR3 bases: TGTGCCAGCAGCTCCCCTGGCGGGATTCGAGAGACCCAGTACTTC. This rearrangement joins TRBV13 to TRBJ2-5; D perhaps matches TRBD2 (6 bases). The CDR3 extends over 15 amino acids. CDR1 and CDR2 (germline): PRHDT, FYEKMQ (reference sequence). V was clipped by 4 bases and J by 4 bases, with 16 bases between them.